Listed here are 8 T cell receptor beta chains from one sample, sequenced in a study of T cell changes during pregnancy in multiple sclerosis. Libraries were prepared by immunoSEQ multiplex PCR; TCRdb keeps only in-frame clonotypes and omits some of them. The sample lists 70,000 to 80,000 clones, roughly 93% occurring once. The sample was peripheral blood, taken in the first trimester of pregnancy. The receptors come from a female donor with multiple sclerosis, enrolled in a pregnancy study.

This chain links TRBV5-1 with TRBJ2-5; possible D gene TRBD2, 7 bases. CDR3 size: 14 residues. V lost 1 base and J 4 bases, leaving 11 bases between the germline ends. Looked up from germline, CDR1 is SGHRS and CDR2 is YFSETQ. CDR3 bases: TGCGCCAGCAGCTTGACGGCGGGGGCAGAGACCCAGTACTTC. Residues: CASSLTAGAETQYF.

The chain links TRBV27 to TRBJ2-2; TRBD1 matches 7 bases. There are 18 residues in the CDR3. Germline assignment: CDR1 MNHEY and CDR2 SMNVEV (reference sequence). The junction had 14 bases not matched to a gene; V was cut back by 5 bases and J by 2 bases. DNA of the CDR3: TGTGCCAGCAGTGGCTGGGACAGCACCCAACAAAACACCGGGGAGCTGTTTTTT. This codes for CASSGWDSTQQNTGELFF.

The rearrangement uses TRBV6-1 and TRBJ2-7, with a weak D call TRBD2 (7 bases). The CDR3 has 17 residues. Germline V gene sequence: CDR1 MNHNS, CDR2 SASEGT. V shed 2 bases and J shed 3 bases, with 20 bases lying between them. CDR3 region: CASSEWGGPLVVYEQYF. The CDR3 DNA reads TGTGCCAGCAGTGAATGGGGGGGGCCGCTGGTGGTCTACGAGCAGTACTTC.

This chain links TRBV2 with TRBJ1-1; maybe TRBD1 (6 bases). V was cut by 5 bases and J by 1 base, with 11 bases left in between. The germline V gene encodes CDR1 SNHLY and CDR2 FYNNEI. CDR3 length: 14 amino acids. For the CDR3, the DNA is TGTGCCAGCAGTATAACAGGGACGAACACTGAAGCTTTCTTT. Encoded protein: CASSITGTNTEAFF.

This chain connects TRBV27 to TRBJ2-1; 10 nucleotides align to TRBD1. This CDR3 spans 15 amino acids. The junction had 4 bases not matched to a gene; V was cut back by 4 bases and J by 4 bases. Germline V lookup: CDR1 MNHEY, CDR2 SMNVEV (reference sequence). Written as DNA, the CDR3 is TGTGCCAGCAGTTATGGACAGGGGGTGTACAATGAGCAGTTCTTC. This codes for CASSYGQGVYNEQFF.

This chain connects TRBV5-4 to TRBJ2-7; 12 nucleotides align to TRBD2. Germline V gene data show CDR1 as SGHNT and CDR2 as YYREEE (reference sequence). This CDR3 contains 17 residues. The V gene end was trimmed by 4 bases and the J gene end by 1 base; junction bases not matched to a gene: 9. CDR3 DNA sequence: TGTGCCAGCAGCCCGACTGGACTAGCGGGAAGTTCCTACGAGCAGTACTTC. This codes for CASSPTGLAGSSYEQYF.

J is TRBJ2-7 and V is TRBV2, with D possibly matching TRBD1 (5 bases). The CDR3 contains 15 residues. Germline V gene lookup returns CDR1 SNHLY and CDR2 FYNNEI. V gave up 6 bases and J gave up 0 bases, with 15 bases separating them. The CDR3, as DNA: TGTGCCAGCAGGCGACAGACGATGGGCTCCTACGAGCAGTACTTC. This encodes CASRRQTMGSYEQYF.

V is TRBV6-6 and J is TRBJ2-7; TRBD1 aligns across 9 bases. CDR3 size: 14 residues. V was pared by 5 bases and J by 7 bases, with 9 bases of the junction left unmatched. Germline CDR1 and CDR2: MNHNY and SVGAGI (reference sequence). Written as DNA, the CDR3 is TGTGCCAGCAGTCGGGACAGGGAGTCGGAAGAGCAGTACTTC. This sequence encodes CASSRDRESEEQYF.